This TCR beta chain was captured in a study of control samples from healthy donors and cancer patients. Germline values: CDR1 SGDLS, CDR2 YYNGEE. The CDR3 runs to 16 residues. V dropped 4 bases and J dropped 0 bases, with 14 bases sitting between them. Here immunoSEQ multiplex PCR was the method, and the copy in TCRdb shows in-frame clones only, minus some. The top ten clones hold 1.5% to 2% of a sample with 100,000 to 150,000 clones, roughly nine tenths of them seen once. The source is a young man in good health. This sequence joins TRBV9 and TRBJ2-1; D may match TRBD1 or TRBD2 (5 bases each). The specimen sequenced was blood. The CDR3 loop reads CASSSGTGSSYNEQFF. The CDR3 DNA reads as TGTGCCAGCAGCTCTGGGACGGGCAGCTCCTACAATGAGCAGTTCTTC.